Each of the 25 T cell receptor beta chains below was sequenced from the same sample in a study of neurological immune-mediated disorders. Time point meaning: longitudinal time-point 2. TCRdb used MiXCR to reprocess the 5' RACE reads, holding one entry per CDR3 protein. The sample shows some 80,000 distinct CDR3 sequences, 5.8% of them seen only once. Sequencing was done on a sample of PBMCs. These receptors originate from a woman in her sixties or seventies with multiple sclerosis.

This clonotype was detected only a few times. A much larger clone is a single base away; this may be a read error. The CDR3, as DNA: TGCGCCAGCAGAGAAAACCAAGGGACCCAGTACTTC. As protein: CASRENQGTQYF. The V gene is TRBV5-1, the J gene TRBJ2-5, with no clear D. CDR1 SGHRS and CDR2 YFSETQ come from the germline V gene. The CDR3 length is 12 residues. The whole variable domain, filled in from reference TRBV5-1 and TRBJ2-5, reads KAGVTQTPRYLIKTRGQQVTLSCSPISGHRSVSWYQQTPGQGLQFLFEYFSETQRNKGNFPGRFSGRQFSNSRSEMNVSTLELGDSALYLCASRENQGTQYFGPGTRLLVL.

This clonotype was recorded only once. As DNA, the CDR3 is TGTGCCAGCAGTGACAGGGGGCTACGGGCCTACGAGCAGTACTTC. Protein product: CASSDRGLRAYEQYF. J is TRBJ2-7 and V is TRBV3-1; 10 nucleotides line up with TRBD1. Germline-derived CDR1 and CDR2 are LGHDT and YNNKEL (reference sequence). The V gene end was trimmed by 6 bases and the J gene end by 2 bases; junction bases not matched to a gene: 7. The CDR3 runs 15 residues.

In its sample, this clonotype was seen once. Mismatch with germline at one junction end may stem from a read error. This rearrangement joins TRBV27 to TRBJ1-1; TRBD1 agrees at 12 bases. The CDR3 length is 17 residues. Looked up from germline, CDR1 is MNHEY and CDR2 is SMNVEV (reference sequence). CDR3 sequence: CASSTKGQGAWKTVAFF. CDR3 bases: TGTGCCAGCAGTACCAAGGGACAGGGGGCTTGGAAGACTGTAGCTTTCTTT.

In its sample, this clonotype was seen many times. J is TRBJ2-1 and V is TRBV27; 10 positions match TRBD2. Germline V gives CDR1 MNHEY, CDR2 SMNVEV (reference sequence). With V trimmed by 4 bases and J by 9 bases, 15 bases remained unmatched. This CDR3 spans 17 amino acids. Here the CDR3 reads CASSSITSGDRLIEQFF. CDR3 DNA: TGTGCCAGCAGTTCAATTACTAGCGGGGACAGGCTTATTGAGCAGTTCTTC.

This clonotype was recorded many times. V and J are TRBV4-1 and TRBJ1-1; perhaps TRBD1 as D (5 bases). The CDR3 runs to 15 residues. The V gene's germline CDR1 is MGHRA and CDR2 YSYEKL. V was cut by 5 bases and J by 3 bases, with 16 bases left in between. This CDR3 is CASSGAPMGDTEAFF. The CDR3 nucleotides are TGCGCCAGCAGCGGCGCCCCTATGGGGGACACTGAAGCTTTCTTT.

There are many counts of this clonotype. The gene calls are TRBV5-1 and TRBJ1-2; D might be TRBD1 (6 bases). Germline CDR1 SGHRS, CDR2 YFSETQ. V gave up 4 bases and J gave up 2 bases, with 12 bases separating them. The CDR3 loop spans 14 amino acids. CDR3 region: CASSSGTLNYGYTF. The CDR3 coding sequence is TGCGCCAGCAGCAGCGGGACACTCAACTATGGCTACACCTTC.

This clonotype was counted at least ten times. The chain employs TRBV9 and TRBJ2-7; possibly TRBD1 or TRBD2 for D (7 bases each). This CDR3 has 14 amino acids. Between the trimmed V and J ends, which lost 3 bases and 4 bases, there was a span of 14 bases. Germline V CDR1 and CDR2: SGDLS, YYNGEE. The CDR3 coding sequence is TGTGCCAGCAGCGGGGAGGGGACAGTATACGAGCAGTACTTC. The encoded protein is CASSGEGTVYEQYF.

This clonotype has ten or more counts. The chain carries TRBV6-2 or TRBV6-3 and TRBJ2-2; D not resolved. CDR3 length: 12 residues. Germline V CDR1 and CDR2: MNHEY, SVGEGT. V dropped 5 bases and J dropped 7 bases, with 8 bases sitting between them. Written as DNA, the CDR3 is TGTGCCAGCAGTCGTCTCGACGGGGAGCTGTTTTTT. It translates to CASSRLDGELFF.

This clonotype came up many times. V gene TRBV29-1 combines with J gene TRBJ2-5; D unresolved. Trimming removed 3 bases at V and 5 bases at J, with 13 bases between. The CDR3 is 13 residues long. The germline V gene has CDR1 SQVTM and CDR2 ANQGSEA. CDR3 nucleotide sequence: TGCAGCGTTGACGAAGGGTTGTGGGAGACCCAGTACTTC. Protein product: CSVDEGLWETQYF. Together with reference TRBV29-1 and TRBJ2-5, the CDR3 gives the full variable domain: SAVISQKPSRDICQRGTSLTIQCQVDSQVTMMFWYRQQPGQSLTLIATANQGSEATYESGFVIDKFPISRPNLTFSTLTVSNMSPEDSSIYLCSVDEGLWETQYFGPGTRLLVL.

This clonotype was counted ten times or more. The chain is built from TRBV7-2 and TRBJ2-5; 11 bases agree with TRBD2. CDR3 length: 15 residues. V lost 0 bases to trimming and J lost 5 bases; unmatched junction nucleotides: 2. CDR1 is SGHTA, CDR2 FQGNSA, per germline. The CDR3 DNA follows: TGTGCCAGCAGCTTAGCCCTAGCGGGGGGCGAGACCCAGTACTTC. As protein: CASSLALAGGETQYF.

This clonotype was detected ten times or more. The chain employs TRBV5-6 and TRBJ2-1, with D possibly being TRBD2 (5 bases). Germline loops: CDR1 SGHDT, CDR2 YYEEEE. V shed 6 bases and J shed 2 bases, with 12 bases lying between them. This CDR3 comprises 14 residues. The CDR3 spells CASTRPGAYNEQFF. CDR3 DNA sequence: TGTGCCAGCACCCGCCCCGGGGCCTACAATGAGCAGTTCTTC. Full variable domain (remainder filled in from reference TRBV5-6 and TRBJ2-1): DAGVTQSPTHLIKTRGQQVTLRCSPKSGHDTVSWYQQALGQGPQFIFQYYEEEERQRGNFPDRFSGHQFPNYSSELNVNALLLGDSALYLCASTRPGAYNEQFFGPGTRLTVL.

This clonotype has a count of ten or more. This rearrangement joins TRBV12-3 or TRBV12-4 to TRBJ2-1, with 10 nucleotides matching TRBD2. CDR3 length equals 16 residues. V dropped 4 bases and J dropped 2; count of bases not matched to a gene: 5. CDR3 region: CASSSLAGGPYNEQFF. DNA for the CDR3: TGTGCCAGCAGTTCATTAGCGGGGGGCCCCTACAATGAGCAGTTCTTC.

This clonotype appeared many times. The DNA of the CDR3 is TGTGCCAGCAGCCACCCAGGAGGGGGGACCACAGATACGCAGTATTTT. It specifies CASSHPGGGTTDTQYF. J is TRBJ2-3 and V is TRBV4-2; D tentatively fits TRBD1 or TRBD2 (6 bases each). This CDR3 spans 16 amino acids. The V and J ends lost 3 bases and 2 bases respectively, with 15 bases between them. Germline values: CDR1 LGHNA, CDR2 YNFKEQ.

This clonotype was seen repeatedly, ten times or more. The chain links TRBV12-3 or TRBV12-4 to TRBJ1-5; D is uncertain. The CDR3 runs 16 residues. V was trimmed by 5 bases and J by 4 bases, leaving 18 bases between them. The CDR3 nucleotides read TGTGCCAGCAGTAGCGGCGCAGCGCAAGGGAATCAGCCCCAGCATTTT. Translated, it gives CASSSGAAQGNQPQHF.

In its sample, this clonotype was seen many times. This chain links TRBV21-1 with TRBJ2-1; the table's D call, TRBD2, was not checked against the DNA. TRBV21-1 is listed as a pseudogene. The CDR3 totals 21 residues. CDR3: CASSEKIAGGPGCSSYNEQFF. CDR3 coding DNA: TGTGCCAGCAGCGAAAAGATAGCGGGGGGGCCGGGCTGCAGCTCCTACAATGAGCAGTTCTTC.

This clonotype was found many times. This rearrangement joins TRBV5-6 to TRBJ1-5, with no clear D. The germline V gene has CDR1 SGHDT and CDR2 YYEEEE. There are 15 residues in the CDR3. Trimming pared 0 bases from V and 4 bases from J, leaving 11 bases between. CDR3 DNA: TGTGCCAGCAGCTTGGGACACCTTCGGAATCAGCCCCAGCATTTT. Protein product: CASSLGHLRNQPQHF.

This clonotype has at least ten counts. The chain couples TRBV5-1 to TRBJ1-1, with 7 positions matching TRBD1. This CDR3 is 16 amino acids long. V gave up 1 base and J gave up 1 base; unmatched junction bases: 7. Germline V gene sequence: CDR1 SGHRS, CDR2 YFSETQ. In DNA, the CDR3 is TGCGCCAGCAGCTTGCCAACAGGGGTTGGGAACACTGAAGCTTTCTTT. Protein product: CASSLPTGVGNTEAFF.

The sample holds many counts of this clonotype. The chain couples TRBV7-9 to TRBJ1-2, with 7 nucleotides matching TRBD1. V shed 5 bases and J 7 bases; nucleotides not matched to a gene: 13. The CDR3 contains 15 residues. Germline CDR1 and CDR2: SEHNR and FQNEAQ (reference sequence). The CDR3 spells CASSKRTGTAIGYTF. The CDR3 DNA follows: TGTGCCAGCAGCAAGAGGACCGGGACAGCTATTGGCTACACCTTC.

The gene calls are TRBV28 and TRBJ2-7, with a tentative D call TRBD1 (6 bases). The length of the CDR3 is 15 residues. Per germline, CDR1 MDHEN and CDR2 SYDVKM. V was pared by 5 bases and J by 0 bases, with 14 bases between. CDR3 amino acids: CASSRSRGSSYEQYF. In DNA form, the CDR3 reads TGTGCCAGCAGTCGAAGCAGGGGAAGCTCCTACGAGCAGTACTTC.

This clonotype has at least ten counts. The V call is TRBV12-3 or TRBV12-4, the J call TRBJ2-6; D remains unclear. This CDR3 has 14 amino acids. V dropped 6 bases and J dropped 0 bases, with 6 bases sitting between them. The CDR3 DNA reads as TGTGCCAGCAGGTGGGGCTCTGGGGCCAACGTCCTGACTTTC. This codes for CASRWGSGANVLTF.

The chain combines TRBV7-8 with TRBJ2-5, with 7 bases matching TRBD2. V lost 1 base to trimming and J lost 2 bases; unmatched junction nucleotides: 4. Germline V gives CDR1 SGHVS, CDR2 FQNEAQ. The CDR3 spans 15 residues. CDR3 amino acids: CASSLGLASQETQYF. CDR3 sequence (DNA): TGTGCCAGCAGCTTAGGACTAGCTTCTCAAGAGACCCAGTACTTC.

This clonotype was seen many times. The rearrangement links TRBV5-1 to TRBJ2-2; D not resolved. The length of the CDR3 is 15 residues. Trimming left V 1 base short and J 1 base short, with 8 bases between. Germline-derived CDR1 and CDR2 are SGHRS and YFSETQ. The CDR3 protein is CASSLTTVNTGELFF. The CDR3 region has the DNA TGCGCCAGCAGCTTGACCACAGTGAACACCGGGGAGCTGTTTTTT. The whole variable domain, filled in from reference TRBV5-1 and TRBJ2-2, reads KAGVTQTPRYLIKTRGQQVTLSCSPISGHRSVSWYQQTPGQGLQFLFEYFSETQRNKGNFPGRFSGRQFSNSRSEMNVSTLELGDSALYLCASSLTTVNTGELFFGEGSRLTVL.

This clonotype has at least ten counts. The V and J genes are TRBV11-2 and TRBJ2-7, with D possibly TRBD1 on 6 matching bases. The CDR3 consists of 11 residues. Trimming took 5 bases from V and 10 from J, leaving 12 bases between them. CDR1 is SGHAT and CDR2 is FQNNGV in the germline V gene. In DNA, the CDR3 is TGTGCCAGCAGCCTCGGACAGTTTCAGTACTTC. It specifies CASSLGQFQYF.

The sample holds many counts of this clonotype. This chain joins TRBV12-3 or TRBV12-4 and TRBJ1-1; no clear D. The CDR3 contains 11 residues. V lost 8 bases to trimming and J lost 8 bases, with 12 bases between them. The CDR3 DNA follows: TGTGCCAGCTCTCGGTCCCCAGAAGCTTTCTTT. Protein: CASSRSPEAFF.

This clonotype was found many times. This chain connects TRBV3-1 to TRBJ1-5; D not certain. Trimming removed 2 bases at V and 3 bases at J, with 11 bases between. The CDR3 consists of 15 residues. Germline V gene lookup returns CDR1 LGHDT and CDR2 YNNKEL (reference sequence). The chain's CDR3 is CASSQHGEDNQPQHF. The CDR3 nucleotides read TGTGCCAGCAGCCAACATGGGGAAGACAATCAGCCCCAGCATTTT.